This T cell receptor (beta chain) was captured in a study of blood T cell repertoires in COVID-19. The overall study: Material from acute and convalescent COVID-19 was sourced from the United States, Italy and Spain. Sources were T cells, B-cell-depleted T cells, or PBMCs; the material itself was cDNA or gDNA.

Germline CDR1 GTSNPN, CDR2 SVGIG (reference sequence). This CDR3 has 13 amino acids. V was clipped by 8 bases and J by 0 bases; unmatched bases: 4. Measured with immunoSEQ multiplex PCR; TCRdb has only the in-frame clones, and not every one. The sample carries 190,000 or so clones, roughly 90% recorded once. Which cohort a participant joined came from the clinical history participants gave. The sequenced sample was PBMCs or T cells enriched from blood (not recorded which). The sequence was collected from a man between 18 and 35 years old with acute COVID-19. The chain is built from TRBV30 and TRBJ2-1; 7 bases are shared with TRBD1. CDR3 in amino acids: CALGDSSYNEQFF. CDR3 nucleotide sequence: TGTGCCCTCGGGGACAGCTCCTACAATGAGCAGTTCTTC. The full variable domain, with the rest looked up from reference TRBV30 and TRBJ2-1, is SQTIHQWPATLVQPVGSPLSLECTVEGTSNPNLYWYRQAAGRGLQLLFYSVGIGQISSEVPQNLSASRPQDRQFILSSKKLLLSDSGFYLCALGDSSYNEQFFGPGTRLTVL.